The clone carrying this T cell receptor beta chain was picked up a small number of times. The table came from immunoSEQ multiplex PCR; TCRdb's copy has only in-frame clones and leaves some out. The sample carries over 250,000 clones, 89% recorded once. These data are taken from a study of blood T cell repertoires in COVID-19. Study at large: The origin of the acute and convalescent COVID-19 samples was the United States, Italy and Spain.

This CDR3 spans 11 amino acids. The chain carries TRBV12-3 or TRBV12-4 and TRBJ2-7; D perhaps matches TRBD2 (8 bases). Sequenced input: peripheral blood. The sequence derives from a middle-aged man with acute or convalescent COVID-19. CDR3 DNA: TGTGCATCGGGAGGGGGCTTTGAGCAGTACTTC. This sequence encodes CASGGGFEQYF.